The 31 T cell receptor beta chains in this list originate from one sample, sequenced in a study of immune heterogeneity within non-small cell lung tumors. In a multiplex PCR, 32 V and 13 J primers amplified TCR beta CDR3. TCRdb itself ran the multiplex PCR reads through MiXCR, one entry per CDR3 protein. This table holds some 30,000 distinct CDR3 sequences, around 30% found once. Bulk tumor genomic DNA was the template, and each sample received about 600 ng. Every primary tumor yielded several biopsies, spaced far apart, that were taken during surgery. Patients underwent curative surgery for untreated, newly diagnosed non-small cell lung cancer. The specimen was lung tumor tissue. All receptors come from a man aged 35-49 years with non-small cell lung cancer.

This clonotype was recorded many times. The rearrangement joins TRBV9 to TRBJ1-3; D ambiguous. CDR3 length equals 14 residues. Germline V gene data show CDR1 as SGDLS and CDR2 as YYNGEE. V was cut by 1 base and J by 0 bases, with 5 bases left in between. The CDR3 DNA reads as TGTGCCAGCAGCGTATCAAGCTCTGGAAACACCATATATTTT. This codes for CASSVSSSGNTIYF.

As for this clonotype: At one end the junction does not follow the germline gene, possibly because of a read error. This rearrangement joins TRBV27 to TRBJ1-6; D call uncertain. CDR3 length equals 13 residues. CDR1 is MNHEY and CDR2 is SMNVEV in the germline V gene (reference sequence). This CDR3 is CASSPRQYSPLYF. The CDR3 region has the DNA TGTGCCAGCTCACCCCGTCAGTATTCACCCCTCTACTTT.

By sample fraction, this clonotype is medium-sized (0.01 to 0.1%). CDR3 in amino acids: CSAREYPGFEQYF. The CDR3 coding sequence is TGCAGTGCTAGAGAGTACCCAGGGTTCGAGCAGTACTTC. The chain uses TRBV20-1 and TRBJ2-7; perhaps TRBD1 as D (5 bases). V lost 0 bases, J lost 6 bases, and 12 bases lay in between. From germline, CDR1 is DFQATT and CDR2 SNEGSKA (reference sequence). CDR3 length: 13 residues.

Points on this clonotype: It may be a read error: a sequence one base away is much more abundant. The chain couples TRBV6-5 to TRBJ1-2, with D perhaps matching TRBD1 (6 bases). The germline V gene encodes CDR1 MNHEY and CDR2 SVGAGI. The CDR3 consists of 14 residues. The CDR3 is CASIYNRVPYGYTF. In DNA form, the CDR3 reads TGTGCCAGCATTTACAACAGGGTACCCTATGGCTACACCTTC.

This clonotype is categorized as medium-sized (0.01 to 0.1%). The V gene is TRBV6-1, the J gene TRBJ1-2, with no clear D. Trimming shortened V by 1 base and J by 4 bases, and 13 bases separated the two germline ends. Germline CDR1 MNHNS, CDR2 SASEGT. This CDR3 is built from 15 residues. The CDR3 DNA follows: TGTGCCAGCAGTGAAGAATCACTTTTAAGCTATGGCTACACCTTC. It yields the protein CASSEESLLSYGYTF.

Note on this clonotype: One end of the junction is discordant with germline, which a read error may explain. The chain carries TRBV7-3 and TRBJ2-1, with no clear D. This CDR3 comprises 13 residues. Germline V lookup: CDR1 SGHTA, CDR2 FQGTGA. The CDR3 spells CASSLTSYNEQLF. The CDR3 nucleotides read TGTGCCAGCAGCTTAACGTCCTATAATGAGCAGTTATTC.

This chain uses TRBV15 with TRBJ1-1; 7 nucleotides agree with TRBD1. This CDR3 has 13 amino acids. CDR1 and CDR2 from the germline V gene are LNHNV and YYDKDF (reference sequence). With 5 bases clipped from V and 3 bases from J, the junction kept 3 bases outside the gene matches. CDR3 in amino acids: CATSRDSYTEAFF. CDR3 bases: TGTGCCACCAGCCGGGACAGTTACACTGAAGCTTTCTTT. Variable domain in full (rest from reference TRBV15 and TRBJ1-1): DAMVIQNPRYQVTQFGKPVTLSCSQTLNHNVMYWYQQKSSQAPKLLFHYYDKDFNNEADTPDNFQSRRPNTSFCFLDIRSPGLGDTAMYLCATSRDSYTEAFFGQGTRLTVV.

Ten or more counts support this clonotype. The rearrangement joins TRBV19 to TRBJ2-3; no definite D call. CDR1 and CDR2 from the germline V gene are LNHDA and SQIVND (reference sequence). Trimming shortened V by 2 bases and J by 6 bases, and 15 bases separated the two germline ends. This CDR3 has 15 amino acids. The chain's CDR3 is CASSIQRPGIDTQYF. CDR3 DNA sequence: TGTGCCAGTAGTATACAGAGGCCGGGCATCGATACGCAGTATTTT.

With regard to this clonotype: This sequence may be a read error, since a much larger clone differs from it by one base. The rearrangement joins TRBV5-1 to TRBJ2-1; D is perhaps TRBD1 (6 bases). Germline values: CDR1 SGHRS, CDR2 YFSETQ. Trimming stripped 4 bases from V and 12 bases from J, with 14 bases between. CDR3 length: 12 amino acids. The CDR3 region is CASSTDRGVQFF. The CDR3 DNA reads TGCGCCAGCAGCACGGACAGAGGGGTGCAGTTCTTC.

Of note for this clonotype: This may arise from a read error, as a much more abundant clone is one base away. This chain connects TRBV6-2 or TRBV6-3 to TRBJ1-2; D is unclear. Germline CDR1 and CDR2: MNHEY and SVGEGT. The CDR3 loop spans 16 amino acids. The CDR3 loop reads CASSYSLLEPNHGYTF. DNA of the CDR3: TGTGCCAGCAGTTACTCGCTTCTGGAACCTAACCATGGCTACACCTTC.

Concerning this clonotype: One base away lies a much larger clone, so this may be a sequencing read error. The chain uses TRBV20-1 and TRBJ1-2; perhaps TRBD1 as D (5 bases). The CDR3 has 13 amino acids. Germline CDR1 DFQATT, CDR2 SNEGSKA (reference sequence). CDR3 protein: CGASNPGDYGYTF. The CDR3 DNA follows: TGCGGTGCATCAAACCCGGGGGACTATGGCTACACCTTC.

V gene TRBV27 combines with J gene TRBJ1-6; D remains ambiguous. Germline-derived CDR1 and CDR2 are MNHEY and SMNVEV (reference sequence). This CDR3 is built from 9 residues. The DNA of the CDR3 is TGTGCTAGCGGATCACCCCTCCACTTT. Its protein is CASGSPLHF.

As DNA, the CDR3 is TGCGCCAGCGGCACCGGGACTAGCGGGAGGGAGCACGGGGAGCTGTTTTTT. Translating gives CASGTGTSGREHGELFF. The rearrangement links TRBV10-2 to TRBJ2-2; 16 bases are shared with TRBD2. The CDR3 totals 17 residues. CDR1 is WSHSY and CDR2 is SAAADI in the germline V gene. V dropped 8 bases and J dropped 7; count of bases not matched to a gene: 10.

The J gene is TRBJ1-1, the V gene TRBV5-4, with a possible D match to TRBD1 (6 bases). Trimming left V 0 bases short and J 1 base short, with 13 bases between. This CDR3 contains 16 residues. Looked up from germline, CDR1 is SGHNT and CDR2 is YYREEE (reference sequence). CDR3 nucleotides: TGTGCCAGCAGCTTGGGGGCAGGGGTGAAGAACACTGAAGCTTTCTTT. This encodes CASSLGAGVKNTEAFF. Full variable domain (rest looked up from reference TRBV5-4 and TRBJ1-1): ETGVTQSPTHLIKTRGQQVTLRCSSQSGHNTVSWYQQALGQGPQFIFQYYREEENGRGNFPPRFSGLQFPNYSSELNVNALELDDSALYLCASSLGAGVKNTEAFFGQGTRLTVV.

Regarding this clonotype: Just one base apart from a much larger clone, this may be a read error. Here the CDR3 omits its conserved ending phenylalanine or tryptophan, so a read error is the likely source. The CDR3 loop is CASSRLLSVSYEQYI. The CDR3, as DNA: TGTGCCAGCAGTCGCCTTCTGTCGGTCTCCTACGAGCAGTACATC. The chain combines TRBV6-1 with TRBJ2-7; D is unresolved. Germline assignment: CDR1 MNHNS and CDR2 SASEGT. This CDR3 spans 15 amino acids. Trimming stripped 5 bases from V and 0 bases from J, with 14 bases between.

In the case of this clonotype: This clone may be a read error of a much larger clone one base away. The chain has TRBV6-8 and TRBJ2-7; D gene uncertain. The CDR3 has 11 amino acids. V gave up 8 bases and J gave up 6 bases, with 11 bases separating them. Germline V gene data show CDR1 as MNHGY and CDR2 as SAAAGT. CDR3: CASHSCGEQYF. DNA for the CDR3: TGTGCCAGCCATTCCTGTGGCGAGCAGTACTTC.

This clonotype was counted at least ten times. This rearrangement joins TRBV6-2 or TRBV6-3 to TRBJ2-7; TRBD1 agrees at 7 bases. V was pared by 3 bases and J by 1 base, with 6 bases of the junction left unmatched. CDR1 and CDR2 (germline): MNHEY, SVGEGT. This CDR3 region has 15 residues. The CDR3 is CASSYFRDSSYEQYF. Here the CDR3 DNA reads TGTGCCAGCAGTTATTTCCGGGACAGTTCCTACGAGCAGTACTTC.

This clonotype has ten or more counts. V gene TRBV2 combines with J gene TRBJ1-6, with D unclear. V lost 6 bases to trimming and J lost 7 bases, with 13 bases between them. This CDR3 has 14 residues. Germline V gives CDR1 SNHLY, CDR2 FYNNEI. The CDR3 loop reads CASRRPATNSPLHF. The DNA for the CDR3 is TGTGCCAGCAGGAGGCCTGCAACCAATTCACCCCTCCACTTT. Supplemented by reference TRBV2 and TRBJ1-6, the full variable domain reads EPEVTQTPSHQVTQMGQEVILRCVPISNHLYFYWYRQILGQKVEFLVSFYNNEISEKSEIFDDQFSVERPDGSNFTLKIRSTKLEDSAMYFCASRRPATNSPLHFGNGTRLTVT.

This clonotype was detected many times. The genes are TRBV7-8 and TRBJ2-7; 11 bases match TRBD2. Germline V lookup: CDR1 SGHVS, CDR2 FQNEAQ. V was clipped by 6 bases and J by 0 bases; unmatched bases: 13. The CDR3 totals 18 residues. This chain's CDR3 is CASRDGGASGRSSYEQYF. CDR3 DNA sequence: TGTGCCAGCAGGGATGGCGGGGCTAGCGGGAGGAGCTCCTACGAGCAGTACTTC. The full variable domain, rest sourced from reference TRBV7-8 and TRBJ2-7, is GAGVSQSPRYKVAKRGQDVALRCDPISGHVSLFWYQQALGQGPEFLTYFQNEAQLDKSGLPSDRFFAERPEGSVSTLKIQRTQQEDSAVYLCASRDGGASGRSSYEQYFGPGTRLTVT.

Note on this clonotype: A much larger clone differs by one base, so this may be a read error. The rearrangement uses TRBV5-6 and TRBJ1-2; D is unclear. Germline lookup yields CDR1 SGHDT and CDR2 YYEEEE. V lost 5 bases to trimming and J lost 5 bases, with 22 bases between them. This CDR3 has 16 residues. CDR3 sequence: CASRMRSAERNYGYTF. The CDR3 nucleotides are TGTGCCAGCAGAATGAGGTCGGCAGAGAGGAATTATGGCTACACCTTC.

Note on this clonotype: A read error may explain this, as a much larger clone is one base away. The rearrangement uses TRBV20-1 and TRBJ2-1; TRBD2 aligns across 9 bases. J lost 10 bases, V lost 6 bases, and 10 bases had no gene match. CDR1 is DFQATT and CDR2 is SNEGSKA in the germline V gene (reference sequence). The CDR3 runs to 13 residues. CDR3 sequence: CSANSGSLGEQFF. In DNA form, the CDR3 reads TGCAGTGCCAATAGCGGGAGCCTTGGGGAGCAGTTCTTC.

With regard to this clonotype: A much larger clone sits a single nucleotide away, making a read error possible. This chain links TRBV27 with TRBJ1-1, with TRBD1 matching over 7 bases. The CDR3 extends over 16 amino acids. Germline CDR1 and CDR2: MNHEY and SMNVEV (reference sequence). The V gene end was trimmed by 1 base and the J gene end by 1 base; junction bases not matched to a gene: 6. The CDR3 loop reads CASSLFQGVANTEAFF. CDR3 DNA sequence: TGTGCCAGCAGTTTATTCCAGGGGGTGGCGAACACTGAAGCTTTCTTT.

This clonotype was detected only a few times. J is TRBJ2-2 and V is TRBV2; 8 positions match TRBD1. V shed 6 bases and J 1 base; nucleotides not matched to a gene: 4. CDR1 is SNHLY and CDR2 is FYNNEI in the germline V gene. The CDR3 spans 15 residues. The CDR3 DNA is TGTGCCAGCAGGGGGGACAGGAGGAACACCGGGGAGCTGTTTTTT. As protein: CASRGDRRNTGELFF. The full variable domain, completed using reference TRBV2 and TRBJ2-2, is EPEVTQTPSHQVTQMGQEVILRCVPISNHLYFYWYRQILGQKVEFLVSFYNNEISEKSEIFDDQFSVERPDGSNFTLKIRSTKLEDSAMYFCASRGDRRNTGELFFGEGSRLTVL.

This chain connects TRBV30 to TRBJ2-1; 10 bases are a match to TRBD2. This CDR3 contains 15 residues. Unmatched junction bases numbered 6, after V lost 4 bases and J lost 3 bases. The germline V gene has CDR1 GTSNPN and CDR2 SVGIG (reference sequence). The CDR3: CAWTLAGELYNEQFF. The CDR3 bases are TGTGCCTGGACGCTAGCGGGGGAGCTCTACAATGAGCAGTTCTTC.

As for this clonotype: This may stem from a read error, because a much larger clone lies one nucleotide away. This rearrangement joins TRBV6-1 to TRBJ2-1; D gene ambiguous. This CDR3 comprises 14 residues. Germline CDR1 MNHNS, CDR2 SASEGT. CDR3 protein: CASTRESSYSEQFF. For the CDR3, the DNA is TGTGCCAGCACTCGAGAGAGCTCCTACAGTGAGCAGTTCTTC.

This clonotype was seen repeatedly, ten times or more. The CDR3 nucleotides are TGCAGTGCCCCCTTAGTGAGGGGTGAAGCTTTCTTT. Translating gives CSAPLVRGEAFF. The chain joins TRBV20-1 to TRBJ1-1, with TRBD1 as a possible D gene (5 bases). CDR3 length: 12 residues. Germline V gene sequence: CDR1 DFQATT, CDR2 SNEGSKA (reference sequence). Trimming shortened V by 6 bases and J by 7 bases, and 15 bases separated the two germline ends.

The chain has TRBV6-1 and TRBJ2-1; D is possibly TRBD1 (5 bases). Looked up from germline, CDR1 is MNHNS and CDR2 is SASEGT. V lost 5 bases, J lost 3 bases, and 14 bases lay in between. The CDR3 extends over 15 amino acids. The DNA of the CDR3 is TGTGCCAGCAGTCTATCAGGGTCTCTCTACAATGAGCAGTTCTTC. It codes for CASSLSGSLYNEQFF.

Note on this clonotype: It may be a read error: a sequence one base away is much more abundant. The conserved phenylalanine or tryptophan is not found at the CDR3 terminus, so this likely reflects a read error. The rearrangement uses TRBV13 and TRBJ2-7; no clear D gene. Trimming stripped 5 bases from V and 7 bases from J, with 18 bases between. This CDR3 is 14 amino acids long. CDR1 is PRHDT, CDR2 FYEKMQ, per germline (reference sequence). The CDR3 DNA is TGTGCCAGCAGCAAAAATGGTGTAAAAAGTGAGCAGTACTTA. This translates into CASSKNGVKSEQYL.

This chain links TRBV19 with TRBJ2-1, with D possibly called TRBD1 or TRBD2 (5 bases each). The V gene lost 5 bases and the J gene lost 6 bases, with 20 bases spanning the gap. The CDR3 runs to 16 residues. In germline, CDR1 is LNHDA, CDR2 SQIVND (reference sequence). CDR3 protein: CASSASGTSSPNEQFF. The DNA for the CDR3 is TGTGCCAGTAGTGCGTCCGGGACCTCAAGCCCCAATGAGCAGTTCTTC. Full variable domain (outside the CDR3, taken from reference TRBV19 and TRBJ2-1): DGGITQSPKYLFRKEGQNVTLSCEQNLNHDAMYWYRQDPGQGLRLIYYSQIVNDFQKGDIAEGYSVSREKKESFPLTVTSAQKNPTAFYLCASSASGTSSPNEQFFGPGTRLTVL.

This clonotype was observed at least ten times. V usage is TRBV19 and J usage is TRBJ1-3; 7 nucleotides line up with TRBD1. The ends lost 7 bases at V and 2 bases at J; junction bases unmatched: 11. The CDR3 covers 16 residues. Germline values: CDR1 LNHDA, CDR2 SQIVND (reference sequence). CDR3 in DNA: TGTGCCAGTACCACGACAGGGTACTCCCCTGGAAACACCATATATTTT. Translating gives CASTTTGYSPGNTIYF.

This clonotype has just a few counts. The rearrangement uses TRBV27 and TRBJ2-6; 7 positions agree with TRBD1. The germline V gene has CDR1 MNHEY and CDR2 SMNVEV (reference sequence). Trimming cost V 7 bases and J 2 bases; bases outside gene matches: 8. The CDR3 loop spans 16 amino acids. The CDR3 sequence: CASTLQGRTGANVLTF. The CDR3 nucleotides read TGTGCCAGCACCCTACAGGGGAGAACTGGGGCCAACGTCCTGACTTTC.